The TCR beta chain under discussion was sequenced for a study of T-cell reconstitution after alpha-beta-depleted transplantation in children. Ten or more counts support this clonotype. For TCRbeta, the library was prepared with unique molecular identifiers. TCRdb redid the calling of the PCR reads with MiXCR, one entry per CDR3 protein. The table has 110,000 or so distinct CDR3 sequences, about 6.5% seen once. The CDR3 contains 11 residues. Trimming removed 4 bases at V and 3 bases at J, with 2 bases between. CDR1 SGDLS and CDR2 YYNGEE come from the germline V gene. The chain combines TRBV9 with TRBJ2-1; D gene ambiguous. Sequencing used PBMCs, mostly from graft donor cells, obtained 360 days after TCRalphabeta/CD19-depleted stem cell transplant. The clonotype originates from a male patient between 2 and 15 years old who had a stem cell transplant for acute lymphoblastic leukemia, so the T cells may come from the graft donor. The chain's CDR3 is CASSNYNEQFF. Here the CDR3 DNA reads TGTGCCAGCAGCAACTACAATGAGCAGTTCTTC. The full variable domain, rest sourced from reference TRBV9 and TRBJ2-1, is DSGVTQTPKHLITATGQRVTLRCSPRSGDLSVYWYQQSLDQGLQFLIQYYNGEERAKGNILERFSAQQFPDLHSELNLSSLELGDSALYFCASSNYNEQFFGPGTRLTVL.